This T cell receptor (beta chain) is from a study of beta chain features in type 1 diabetes. As every portion of the isolated RNA was reverse transcribed, the sequencing read expressed TCRB transcripts. Naive, central memory and regulatory T cell samples produced a mean of about 3.5 million reads. Method: immunoSEQ multiplex PCR; TCRdb's copy keeps in-frame clones and lacks some. Altogether 620,000 or so clones are present, roughly a sixth being singletons, with the ten largest covering more than 0.08%. The sequence was collected from a man between 18 and 29 years old in good health. The sequenced material came from naive CD4+ T cells from blood.

The CDR3 region is CASSMGTGTGANVLTF. CDR3 sequence (DNA): TGTGCCAGTAGTATGGGGACAGGGACTGGGGCCAACGTCCTGACTTTC. The V call is TRBV19, the J call TRBJ2-6; 9 positions match TRBD1. This CDR3 has 16 amino acids. Germline-derived CDR1 and CDR2 are LNHDA and SQIVND (reference sequence). V dropped 3 bases and J dropped 2; count of bases not matched to a gene: 2.